One T cell receptor beta chain is described in this entry. This sample stems from a study of cytomegalovirus exposure and HLA in healthy donors. PCR amplification relied on 60 Vbeta primers (plus 13 Jbeta primers). Some clones are missing from TCRdb's copy, which holds only in-frame ones; the method was immunoSEQ multiplex PCR. This repertoire shows 150,000 to 200,000 clones, roughly four fifths found once; its top ten account for around 2.2%. The germline CDR1 and CDR2 sequences are LNHDA and SQIVND (reference sequence). Trimming removed 0 bases at V and 0 bases at J, with 15 bases between. The CDR3 length is 18 residues.

The clonotype comes from a woman between 18 and 30 years old in good health and CMV-seropositive. The sample comprised PBMCs. This chain uses TRBV19 with TRBJ1-3; a weak D match, TRBD1 (6 bases). In DNA, the CDR3 is TGTGCCAGTAGTATAGACTACGGACAGCGATACTCTGGAAACACCATATATTTT. Its translation: CASSIDYGQRYSGNTIYF. The whole variable domain, filled in from reference TRBV19 and TRBJ1-3, reads DGGITQSPKYLFRKEGQNVTLSCEQNLNHDAMYWYRQDPGQGLRLIYYSQIVNDFQKGDIAEGYSVSREKKESFPLTVTSAQKNPTAFYLCASSIDYGQRYSGNTIYFGEGSWLTVV.